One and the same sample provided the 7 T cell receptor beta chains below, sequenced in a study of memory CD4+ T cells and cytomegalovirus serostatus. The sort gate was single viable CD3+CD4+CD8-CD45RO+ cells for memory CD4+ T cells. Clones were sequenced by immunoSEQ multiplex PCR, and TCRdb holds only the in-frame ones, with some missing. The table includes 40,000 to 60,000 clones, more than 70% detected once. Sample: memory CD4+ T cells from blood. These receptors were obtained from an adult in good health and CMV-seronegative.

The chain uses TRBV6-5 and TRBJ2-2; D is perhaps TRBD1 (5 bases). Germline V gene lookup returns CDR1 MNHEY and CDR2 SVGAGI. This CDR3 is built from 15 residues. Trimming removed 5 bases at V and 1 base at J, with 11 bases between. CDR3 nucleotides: TGTGCCAGCAGTCTCTCAACAGGGAACACCGGGGAGCTGTTTTTT. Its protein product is CASSLSTGNTGELFF.

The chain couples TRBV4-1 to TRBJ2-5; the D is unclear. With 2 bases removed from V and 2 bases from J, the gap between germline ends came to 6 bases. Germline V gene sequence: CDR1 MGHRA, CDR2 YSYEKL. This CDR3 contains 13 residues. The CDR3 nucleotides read TGCGCCAGCAGCCAACGGGTGCAAGAGACCCAGTACTTC. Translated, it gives CASSQRVQETQYF.

DNA of the CDR3: TGTGCCAGCAGCTTAGCGGGAGCAGGGGTAGGAGAGACCCAGTACTTC. Translated: CASSLAGAGVGETQYF. The chain recombines TRBV7-2 with TRBJ2-5; TRBD1 is a possible D gene (6 bases). The CDR3 is made up of 16 amino acids. V lost 0 bases to trimming and J lost 4 bases, with 15 bases between them. Germline V gene sequence: CDR1 SGHTA, CDR2 FQGNSA. Combining the CDR3 with reference TRBV7-2 and TRBJ2-5 gives the whole variable domain GAGVSQSPSNKVTEKGKDVELRCDPISGHTALYWYRQSLGQGLEFLIYFQGNSAPDKSGLPSDRFSAERTGGSVSTLTIQRTQQEDSAVYLCASSLAGAGVGETQYFGPGTRLLVL.

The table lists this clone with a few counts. CDR3 nucleotide sequence: TGTGCCAGCAGCTTACTCACTGCTAGCACAGATACGCAGTATTTT. It translates to CASSLLTASTDTQYF. The V and J genes are TRBV7-9 and TRBJ2-3; D not resolved. CDR1 and CDR2 (germline): SEHNR, FQNEAQ (reference sequence). Trimming pared 2 bases from V and 0 bases from J, leaving 9 bases between. The CDR3 totals 15 residues.

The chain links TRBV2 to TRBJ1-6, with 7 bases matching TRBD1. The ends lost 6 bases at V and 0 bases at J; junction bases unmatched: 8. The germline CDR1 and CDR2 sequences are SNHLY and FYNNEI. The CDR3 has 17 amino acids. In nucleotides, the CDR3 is TGTGCCAGCAGGGCGCAGACAGGGAGCTCCTATAATTCACCCCTCCACTTT. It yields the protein CASRAQTGSSYNSPLHF.

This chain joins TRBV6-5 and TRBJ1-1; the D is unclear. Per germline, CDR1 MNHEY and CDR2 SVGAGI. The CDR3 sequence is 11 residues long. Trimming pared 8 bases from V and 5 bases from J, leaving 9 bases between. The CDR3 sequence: CASWFGTEAFF. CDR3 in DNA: TGTGCCAGCTGGTTTGGGACTGAAGCTTTCTTT.

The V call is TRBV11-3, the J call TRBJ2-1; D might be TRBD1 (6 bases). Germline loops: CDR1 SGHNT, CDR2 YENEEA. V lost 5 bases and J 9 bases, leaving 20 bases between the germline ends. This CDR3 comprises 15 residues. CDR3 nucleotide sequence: TGTGCCAGCAGCCTTTACGGCTTACAGGGAACTGAGCAGTTCTTC. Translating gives CASSLYGLQGTEQFF.